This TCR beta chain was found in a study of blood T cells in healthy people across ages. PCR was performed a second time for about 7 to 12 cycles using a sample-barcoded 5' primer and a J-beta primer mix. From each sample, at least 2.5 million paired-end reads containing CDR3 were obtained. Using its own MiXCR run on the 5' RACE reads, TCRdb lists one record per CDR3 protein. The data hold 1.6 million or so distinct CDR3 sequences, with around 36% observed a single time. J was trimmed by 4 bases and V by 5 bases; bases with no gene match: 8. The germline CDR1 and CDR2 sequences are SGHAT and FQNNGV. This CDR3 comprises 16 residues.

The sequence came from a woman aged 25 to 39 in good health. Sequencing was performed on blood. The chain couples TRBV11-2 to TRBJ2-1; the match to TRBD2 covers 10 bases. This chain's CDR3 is CASSLHLAGAYNEQFF. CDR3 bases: TGTGCCAGCAGCCTGCACCTAGCGGGGGCGTACAATGAGCAGTTCTTC.